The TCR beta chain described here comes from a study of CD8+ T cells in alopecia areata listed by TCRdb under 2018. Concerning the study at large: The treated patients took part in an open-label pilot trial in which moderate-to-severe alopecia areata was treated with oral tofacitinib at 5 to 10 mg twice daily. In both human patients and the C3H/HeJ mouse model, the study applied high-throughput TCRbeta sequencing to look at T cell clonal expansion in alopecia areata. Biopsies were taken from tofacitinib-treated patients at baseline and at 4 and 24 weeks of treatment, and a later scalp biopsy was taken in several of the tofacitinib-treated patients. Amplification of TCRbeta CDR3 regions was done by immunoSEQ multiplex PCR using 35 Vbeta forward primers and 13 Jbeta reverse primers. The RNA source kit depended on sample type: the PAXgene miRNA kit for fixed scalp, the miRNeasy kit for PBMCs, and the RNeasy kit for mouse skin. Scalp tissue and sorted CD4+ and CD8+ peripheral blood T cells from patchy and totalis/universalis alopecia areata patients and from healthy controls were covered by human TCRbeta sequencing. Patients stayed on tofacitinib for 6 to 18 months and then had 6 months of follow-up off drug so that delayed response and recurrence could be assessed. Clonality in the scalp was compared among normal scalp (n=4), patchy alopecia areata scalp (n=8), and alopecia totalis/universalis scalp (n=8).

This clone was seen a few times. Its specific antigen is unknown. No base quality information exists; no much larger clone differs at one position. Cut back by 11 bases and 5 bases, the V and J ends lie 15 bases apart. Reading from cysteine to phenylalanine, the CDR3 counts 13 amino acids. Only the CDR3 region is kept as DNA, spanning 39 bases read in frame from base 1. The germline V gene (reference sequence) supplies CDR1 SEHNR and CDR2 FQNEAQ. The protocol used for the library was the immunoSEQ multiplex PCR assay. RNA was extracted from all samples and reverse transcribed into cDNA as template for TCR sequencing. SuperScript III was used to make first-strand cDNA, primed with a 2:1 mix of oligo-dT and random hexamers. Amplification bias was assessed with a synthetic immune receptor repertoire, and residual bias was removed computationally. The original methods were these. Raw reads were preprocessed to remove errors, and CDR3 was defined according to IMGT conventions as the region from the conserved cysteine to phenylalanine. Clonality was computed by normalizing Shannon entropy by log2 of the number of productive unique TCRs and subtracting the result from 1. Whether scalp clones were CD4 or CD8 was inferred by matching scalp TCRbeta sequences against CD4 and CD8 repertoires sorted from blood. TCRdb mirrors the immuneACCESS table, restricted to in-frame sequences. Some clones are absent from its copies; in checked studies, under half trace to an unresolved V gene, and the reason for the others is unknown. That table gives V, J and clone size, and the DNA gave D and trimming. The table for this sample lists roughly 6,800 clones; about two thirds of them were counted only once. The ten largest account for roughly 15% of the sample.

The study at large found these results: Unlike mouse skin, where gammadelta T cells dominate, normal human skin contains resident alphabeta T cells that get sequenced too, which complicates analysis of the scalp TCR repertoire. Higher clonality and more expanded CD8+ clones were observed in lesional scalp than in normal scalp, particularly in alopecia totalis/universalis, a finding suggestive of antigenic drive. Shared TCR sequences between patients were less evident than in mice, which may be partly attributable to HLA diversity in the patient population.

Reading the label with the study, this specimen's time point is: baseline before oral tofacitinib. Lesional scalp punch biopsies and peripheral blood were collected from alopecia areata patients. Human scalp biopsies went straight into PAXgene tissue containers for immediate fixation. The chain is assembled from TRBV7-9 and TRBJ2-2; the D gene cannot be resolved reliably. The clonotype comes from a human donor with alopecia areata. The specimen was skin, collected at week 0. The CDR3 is CAPTTPMTGELFF. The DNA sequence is TGTGCCCCTACCACCCCGATGACCGGGGAGCTGTTTTTT.